The next 21 T cell receptor beta chains were all read from a single sample in a study of CD8 T cells in Susac syndrome. Roughly 0.45 to 1 ug RNA was reverse transcribed with random hexamers. TCRdb re-called the immunoSEQ multiplex PCR reads through MiXCR, storing one row per CDR3 protein. Of roughly 84,000 distinct CDR3 sequences listed, 95% to 97% are singletons. Specimen: CD8+ T cells from PBMCs. The receptors were sampled from a human donor with Susac syndrome.

Only one count was recorded for this clonotype. The rearrangement links TRBV6-2 or TRBV6-3 to TRBJ2-1, with 9 bases lining up with TRBD2. Germline CDR1 and CDR2: MNHEY and SVGEGT. This CDR3 is built from 15 residues. J was trimmed by 5 bases and V by 2 bases; bases with no gene match: 4. The CDR3 loop reads CASSYIPSGNNEQFF. CDR3 in DNA: TGTGCCAGCAGTTACATCCCTAGCGGGAACAATGAGCAGTTCTTC.

This sequence joins TRBV7-3 and TRBJ2-7; D ambiguous. Germline-derived CDR1 and CDR2 are SGHTA and FQGTGA. CDR3 length: 12 amino acids. The ends were cut back, 5 bases at V and 4 bases at J, with 9 bases in the middle. The CDR3 loop is CASSPDGYEQYF. CDR3 sequence (DNA): TGTGCCAGCAGCCCGGACGGTTACGAGCAGTACTTC.

The J gene is TRBJ2-3, the V gene TRBV6-1; TRBD1 is a possible D gene (6 bases). The CDR3 runs 16 residues. The germline gives CDR1 MNHNS, CDR2 SASEGT. V lost 6 bases and J lost 2, with 18 bases in between. The CDR3 sequence: CASRLVLRGSTDTQYF. In nucleotides, the CDR3 is TGTGCCAGCAGGCTAGTATTGAGGGGGTCCACAGATACGCAGTATTTT.

This chain uses TRBV15 with TRBJ1-5; 10 bases agree with TRBD1. Germline-derived CDR1 and CDR2 are LNHNV and YYDKDF (reference sequence). V gave up 1 base and J gave up 6 bases; unmatched junction bases: 0. The CDR3 loop spans 14 amino acids. The CDR3 bases are TGTGCCACCAGCAGAGGGACAGGGGGTCAGCCCCAGCATTTT. It codes for CATSRGTGGQPQHF.

This chain links TRBV7-2 with TRBJ2-1; D is unclear. This CDR3 contains 15 residues. The V end was cut by 7 bases, the J end by 6 bases, with 19 bases between. CDR1 is SGHTA and CDR2 is FQGNSA in the germline V gene. The CDR3 bases are TGTGCCAGCACCGCTTACGCGGTGGGTCTCAATGAGCAGTTCTTC. Protein: CASTAYAVGLNEQFF.

CDR3 nucleotide sequence: TGCGCCAGCAGCCAAGTAGGCACTGAAGCTTTCTTT. Residues: CASSQVGTEAFF. The gene calls are TRBV4-3 and TRBJ1-1, with D uncertain. Germline CDR1 is LGHNA and CDR2 is YSLEER. This CDR3 is 12 amino acids long. V lost 1 base to trimming and J lost 4 bases, with 4 bases between them.

This rearrangement joins TRBV19 to TRBJ2-1; D not resolved. CDR3 length: 14 residues. Trimming shortened V by 5 bases and J by 6 bases, and 14 bases separated the two germline ends. Germline assignment: CDR1 LNHDA and CDR2 SQIVND (reference sequence). CDR3 sequence (DNA): TGTGCCAGTAGTCCCCTCTTGGGATTCAATGAGCAGTTCTTC. Amino acid sequence: CASSPLLGFNEQFF.

The J gene is TRBJ2-7, the V gene TRBV5-6, with 7 bases lining up with TRBD1. Germline assignment: CDR1 SGHDT and CDR2 YYEEEE. V shed 3 bases, J shed 0 bases, and the junction held 3 bases outside the gene matches. The CDR3 is 14 residues long. CDR3 sequence: CASSSGTVSYEQYV. The DNA of the CDR3 is TGTGCCAGCAGCTCCGGGACAGTCTCCTACGAGCAGTACGTC.

J is TRBJ1-1 and V is TRBV7-2; maybe TRBD1 (5 bases). Trimming stripped 2 bases from V and 8 bases from J, with 15 bases between. CDR1 and CDR2 from the germline V gene are SGHTA and FQGNSA. This CDR3 comprises 14 residues. The CDR3 sequence: CASSLMGPPGEAFF. The CDR3 nucleotides read TGTGCCAGCAGCTTAATGGGGCCGCCGGGGGAAGCTTTCTTT.

V gene TRBV7-9 combines with J gene TRBJ1-1, with D tentatively TRBD1 (5 bases). In germline, CDR1 is SEHNR, CDR2 FQNEAQ (reference sequence). Trimming stripped 4 bases from V and 3 bases from J, with 12 bases between. This CDR3 is 14 amino acids long. DNA for the CDR3: TGTGCCAGCAGCTCAGGGTTAGGGGACACTGAAGCTTTCTTT. Translation: CASSSGLGDTEAFF.

The chain joins TRBV7-9 to TRBJ2-5; D is uncertain. The germline gives CDR1 SEHNR, CDR2 FQNEAQ (reference sequence). The CDR3 covers 10 residues. Trimming cost V 3 bases and J 7 bases, with 3 bases left between them. CDR3: CASSLVTQYF. The CDR3 nucleotides are TGTGCCAGCAGCTTGGTGACCCAGTACTTC.

This chain uses TRBV7-3 with TRBJ2-3, with 12 bases identical to TRBD2. After removal of 4 bases from V and 3 bases from J, the junction contained 5 bases not matched to a gene. This CDR3 has 16 amino acids. Germline V gene lookup returns CDR1 SGHTA and CDR2 FQGTGA. The CDR3 sequence is CASSSGLAGPTDTQYF. The CDR3 DNA is TGTGCCAGCAGCTCCGGACTAGCGGGGCCAACAGATACGCAGTATTTT.

This chain uses TRBV27 with TRBJ2-1; 9 nucleotides agree with TRBD1. V lost 8 bases and J lost 9; bases outside the gene matches: 14. CDR3 size: 15 residues. The V gene's germline CDR1 is MNHEY and CDR2 SMNVEV (reference sequence). CDR3 sequence (DNA): TGTGCCAGCTCCTCGGGACAGGGCCTTACAGCTGAGCAGTTCTTC. Translated, it gives CASSSGQGLTAEQFF.

The CDR3 DNA is TGTGCCAGCAGCGTAGAAGGGTCGGCCTACGAGCAGTACTTC. This encodes CASSVEGSAYEQYF. V and J are TRBV9 and TRBJ2-7; no reliable D call. The V end lost 0 bases, the J end lost 2 bases, and 9 bases lay between the germline ends. Germline CDR1 and CDR2: SGDLS and YYNGEE. The CDR3 has 14 residues.

The gene calls are TRBV20-1 and TRBJ1-2, with a weak D call TRBD1 (5 bases). Germline-derived CDR1 and CDR2 are DFQATT and SNEGSKA (reference sequence). V was shortened by 1 base and J by 4 bases, with 16 bases between the two germline ends. CDR3 length: 15 amino acids. The CDR3 here is CSARVYVQETYGYTF. CDR3 nucleotides: TGCAGTGCTAGAGTGTATGTACAGGAGACCTATGGCTACACCTTC.

The chain uses TRBV20-1 and TRBJ2-5; D gene unclear. The length of the CDR3 is 16 residues. Trimming removed 5 bases from V and 4 bases from J, with 23 bases in between. Germline assignment: CDR1 DFQATT and CDR2 SNEGSKA (reference sequence). The CDR3 sequence: CSARPRVKSWGETQYF. DNA of the CDR3: TGCAGTGCTCGTCCCCGAGTCAAATCTTGGGGAGAGACCCAGTACTTC.

In its sample, this clonotype was seen a few times. The genes are TRBV5-4 and TRBJ2-7; D gene uncertain. CDR1 is SGHNT, CDR2 YYREEE, per germline (reference sequence). V was clipped by 4 bases and J by 2 bases, with 10 bases between them. This CDR3 contains 13 residues. The CDR3 protein is CASSLPGTYEQYF. DNA for the CDR3: TGTGCCAGCAGCCTTCCGGGCACCTACGAGCAGTACTTC.

This rearrangement joins TRBV16 to TRBJ2-7, with D maybe TRBD1 (6 bases). Germline loops: CDR1 KGHSY, CDR2 FQNENV. V lost 2 bases, J lost 6 bases, and 8 bases lay in between. The CDR3 is 12 residues long. The CDR3 here is CASSQRGIEQYV. For the CDR3, the DNA is TGTGCCAGCAGCCAAAGGGGGATCGAGCAGTACGTC.

This clonotype came up once. V and J are TRBV4-3 and TRBJ2-7, with D perhaps matching TRBD1 (5 bases). V was cut by 0 bases and J by 2 bases, with 8 bases left in between. Germline V gene sequence: CDR1 LGHNA, CDR2 YSLEER. CDR3 length: 14 amino acids. The CDR3 coding sequence is TGCGCCAGCAGCCAAGAGGTGGGGCCCTACGAGCAGTACTTC. It is translated as CASSQEVGPYEQYF.

The chain carries TRBV3-1 and TRBJ2-5, with 9 nucleotides matching TRBD2. The V gene end was trimmed by 4 bases and the J gene end by 0 bases; junction bases not matched to a gene: 3. CDR1 LGHDT and CDR2 YNNKEL come from the germline V gene (reference sequence). CDR3 length equals 15 residues. The CDR3 loop is CASSRSSGDQETQYF. In DNA form, the CDR3 reads TGTGCCAGCAGCCGGTCTAGCGGGGACCAAGAGACCCAGTACTTC.

In this sample, this clonotype turned up a few times. V and J are TRBV5-6 and TRBJ2-7; no definite D call. This CDR3 spans 12 amino acids. Trimming removed 0 bases at V and 4 bases at J, with 5 bases between. Germline V lookup: CDR1 SGHDT, CDR2 YYEEEE. CDR3 nucleotides: TGTGCCAGCAGCTTGGGCGGTTACGAGCAGTACGTC. Translated: CASSLGGYEQYV.